Listed below are T cell receptor beta chains from one sample, sequenced in a study of T cell repertoires in cytomegalovirus infection. TCRdb used MiXCR to reprocess the reads, holding one entry per CDR3 protein. Of some 270,000 distinct CDR3 sequences in the sample, over 15% are singletons; the top ten hold roughly 45%. Sequences were obtained from CD8+ T cells from PBMCs. The receptors stem from a human donor in good health (CMV status not recorded). Some clones in this sample may be carry-over from other donors' samples. Both conserved end residues are part of each CDR3. The order of the fields is J gene, clone size, V gene, D gene, CDR3 protein, CDR3 DNA. The D gene is left open where the match is weak. Size tells how often a clone was seen (once, few, many) or the class of an expanded clone, and some rows leave it out.

>TRBJ2-7|NA|TRBV19|NA
CASSTQLYGDEQYF
TGTGCCAGTAGTACCCAACTATATGGAGACGAGCAGTACTTC
>TRBJ2-1|few|TRBV20-1|TRBD2
CSARDKAGGAGEQFF
TGCAGTGCTAGAGATAAAGCGGGGGGGGCCGGAGAGCAGTTCTTC
>TRBJ2-3|few|TRBV2|NA
CASSEPRLGGDTQYF
TGTGCCAGCAGTGAACCGAGACTGGGTGGAGATACGCAGTATTTT
>TRBJ2-3|NA|TRBV6-5|NA
CASHYADTQYF
TGTGCCAGCCATTACGCAGATACGCAGTATTTT
>TRBJ2-1|few|TRBV4-1|TRBD2
CASSHPLAGGNSYNEQFF
TGCGCCAGCAGCCACCCACTAGCGGGGGGAAACTCCTACAATGAGCAGTTCTTC
>TRBJ1-2|NA|TRBV20-1|NA
CSARSRTANYGYTF
TGCAGTGCTAGAAGCCGGACGGCTAACTATGGCTACACCTTC
>TRBJ1-2|few|TRBV5-4|NA
CASSLEQGVNYGYTF
TGTGCCAGCAGCTTGGAACAGGGTGTAAACTATGGCTACACCTTC
>TRBJ1-1|NA|TRBV4-1|NA
CASSQDRGGAEAFF
TGCGCCAGCAGCCAAGATCGAGGGGGGGCGGAAGCTTTCTTT
>TRBJ2-7|NA|TRBV28|NA
CASRPTADYGQYF
TGTGCCAGCAGGCCTACCGCCGACTACGGGCAGTACTTC
>TRBJ1-2|NA|TRBV7-9|TRBD1
CASSFDSTGVINGYTF
TGTGCCAGCAGCTTTGACTCGACAGGGGTTATTAATGGCTACACCTTC
>TRBJ2-1|many|TRBV19|NA
CASSILSGSYNEQFF
TGTGCCAGTAGTATTCTGTCAGGGTCCTACAATGAGCAGTTCTTC
>TRBJ2-2|NA|TRBV7-3|TRBD1
CASSQGDRGYTGELFF
TGTGCCAGCAGCCAAGGGGACAGGGGCTACACCGGGGAGCTGTTTTTT
>TRBJ1-1|many|TRBV6-1|NA
CASSEGGLNTEAFF
TGTGCCAGCAGTGAAGGAGGACTTAACACTGAAGCTTTCTTT
>TRBJ2-1|NA|TRBV19|TRBD1
CASSLMFTGTGGNEQFF
TGTGCCAGTAGTCTAATGTTTACCGGGACAGGGGGCAATGAGCAGTTCTTC
>TRBJ2-7|many|TRBV28|TRBD1
CASSTIPGQGDEQYF
TGTGCCAGCAGTACCATCCCGGGACAGGGTGACGAGCAGTACTTC
>TRBJ2-1|many|TRBV11-2|TRBD2
CASSFERTSGTNNEQFF
TGTGCCAGCAGCTTCGAACGGACTAGCGGGACCAACAATGAGCAGTTCTTC
>TRBJ1-2|once|TRBV5-1|TRBD1
CASSPGDRGYYGYTF
TGCGCCAGCAGCCCGGGGGACAGGGGGTACTATGGCTACACCTTC
>TRBJ1-2|NA|TRBV6-5|NA
CASSYEGFYGYTF
TGTGCCAGCAGTTACGAGGGGTTCTATGGCTACACCTTC
>TRBJ2-7|NA|TRBV19|NA
CASSIAGKLSYEQYF
TGTGCCAGTAGTATCGCGGGGAAGCTCTCCTACGAGCAGTACTTC
>TRBJ2-5|NA|TRBV2|NA
CASSERRRFDSRETQYF
TGTGCCAGCAGTGAACGGCGTAGATTTGATTCCCGAGAGACCCAGTACTTC
>TRBJ1-1|many|TRBV28|NA
CASSTRRSVGLYTEAFF
TGTGCCAGCAGTACCAGAAGATCTGTCGGACTATACACTGAAGCTTTCTTT
>TRBJ2-1|NA|TRBV2|TRBD2
CASPKLADNYNEQFF
TGTGCCAGCCCTAAACTAGCGGATAACTACAATGAGCAGTTCTTC
>TRBJ2-1|few|TRBV3-1|NA
CASSQPTDYSYNEQFF
TGTGCCAGCAGCCAACCCACGGACTACTCCTACAATGAGCAGTTCTTC
>TRBJ2-5|NA|TRBV29-1|TRBD1
CSVEEKDREETQYF
TGCAGCGTTGAAGAGAAGGACAGGGAAGAGACCCAGTACTTC
>TRBJ1-6|NA|TRBV9|TRBD1
CASSVSGTDFNSPLHF
TGTGCCAGCAGCGTCTCCGGGACAGATTTTAATTCACCCCTCCACTTT
>TRBJ1-6|NA|TRBV7-4|NA
CASSSHRDRAGRLSPLHF
TGTGCCAGCAGCTCCCACCGGGACCGGGCGGGGAGACTTTCACCCCTCCACTTT
>TRBJ1-3|many|TRBV7-6|NA
CASSPTTAGSGNTIYF
TGTGCCAGCAGCCCAACGACAGCGGGCTCTGGAAACACCATATATTTT
>TRBJ2-3|NA|TRBV6-2/TRBV6-3|TRBD2
CASRAGTSGSYRTDTQYF
TGTGCCAGCAGGGCCGGGACTAGCGGGTCCTATCGCACAGATACGCAGTATTTT
>TRBJ2-7|few|TRBV5-6|NA
CASSLAGRRGYEQYF
TGTGCCAGCAGCTTGGCAGGCAGAAGGGGGTACGAGCAGTACTTC
>TRBJ2-3|NA|TRBV4-2|NA
CASSQGQWVGTDTQYF
TGTGCCAGCAGCCAAGGCCAGTGGGTGGGCACAGATACGCAGTATTTT
>TRBJ2-2|few|TRBV5-6|NA
CASSVSHRINTGELFF
TGTGCCAGCAGCGTATCACACCGAATAAACACCGGGGAGCTGTTTTTT
>TRBJ1-1|NA|TRBV6-5|NA
CASSYGSQITEAFF
TGTGCCAGCAGTTACGGGTCCCAGATTACTGAAGCTTTCTTT
>TRBJ2-3|many|TRBV7-6|NA
CASSLLGGPDTQYF
TGTGCCAGCAGCTTATTGGGGGGTCCAGATACGCAGTATTTT
>TRBJ2-2|many|TRBV6-2/TRBV6-3|NA
CASSYSPGKGKYTGELFF
TGTGCCAGCAGTTACTCGCCGGGGAAGGGGAAGTACACCGGGGAGCTGTTTTTT
>TRBJ1-1|many|TRBV7-2|NA
CASSTGLEAFF
TGTGCCAGCAGCACCGGTCTCGAAGCTTTCTTT
>TRBJ2-1|many|TRBV7-9|NA
CASSFPSTGSYNEQFF
TGTGCCAGCAGCTTCCCCTCTACGGGCTCCTACAATGAGCAGTTCTTC
>TRBJ2-3|few|TRBV11-2|TRBD1
CASSWDRMRPDTQYF
TGTGCCAGCAGCTGGGACAGGATGCGCCCAGATACGCAGTATTTT
>TRBJ1-1|NA|TRBV12-5|TRBD1
CASAPTGANTEAFF
TGTGCTAGTGCCCCGACAGGGGCCAACACTGAAGCTTTCTTT
>TRBJ1-5|many|TRBV6-2/TRBV6-3|NA
CASSAWNNQPQHF
TGTGCCAGCAGTGCCTGGAACAATCAGCCCCAGCATTTT
>TRBJ2-7|NA|TRBV19|NA
CASSLGYGQGSYEQYF
TGTGCCAGTAGCCTGGGGTACGGGCAGGGTTCCTACGAGCAGTACTTC
>TRBJ2-3|many|TRBV7-8|TRBD2
CASSFPDAGGHEGTDTQYF
TGTGCCAGCAGCTTCCCCGATGCGGGGGGGCATGAGGGCACAGATACGCAGTATTTT
>TRBJ1-1|few|TRBV7-6|NA
CASSLLRMDEAFF
TGTGCCAGCAGCTTACTCCGGATGGATGAAGCTTTCTTT
>TRBJ1-1|NA|TRBV7-9|NA
CASSLAGVRSEAFF
TGTGCCAGCAGCTTAGCAGGGGTTCGGTCTGAAGCTTTCTTT
>TRBJ1-1|many|TRBV12-5|NA
CASGWGPREYAEAFF
TGTGCTAGTGGTTGGGGACCCAGGGAGTACGCTGAAGCTTTCTTT
>TRBJ1-5|NA|TRBV28|NA
CASSQGWEGNQPQHF
TGTGCCAGCAGCCAAGGTTGGGAGGGCAATCAGCCCCAGCATTTT
>TRBJ2-7|many|TRBV7-2|TRBD1
CASSLPGQGRDF
TGTGCCAGCAGCCTCCCAGGACAGGGAAGGGACTTC
>TRBJ2-5|NA|TRBV2|NA
CASYEGGQETQYF
TGTGCAAGCTATGAGGGCGGGCAAGAGACCCAGTACTTC
>TRBJ1-4|many|TRBV12-3/TRBV12-4|NA
CASQQGEKLFF
TGTGCCAGCCAGCAGGGGGAAAAACTGTTTTTT
>TRBJ1-4|NA|TRBV4-3|NA
CASSPRGYNEKLFF
TGCGCCAGCAGCCCCAGGGGATATAATGAAAAACTGTTTTTT
>TRBJ1-2|NA|TRBV5-6|NA
CASSPSRAGLTPNYGYTF
TGTGCCAGCAGCCCCTCCCGGGCAGGGCTCACCCCTAACTATGGCTACACCTTC
>TRBJ2-2|many|TRBV7-2|TRBD2
CASSLVAGEYTGELFF
TGTGCCAGCAGCTTAGTAGCGGGGGAATACACCGGGGAGCTGTTTTTT
>TRBJ2-2|many|TRBV7-2|TRBD2
CATGLAGGMNTGELFF
TGTGCCACGGGACTAGCGGGGGGGATGAACACCGGGGAGCTGTTTTTT
>TRBJ2-5|many|TRBV28|NA
CASSPRGSETQYF
TGTGCCAGCAGTCCCAGGGGATCAGAGACCCAGTACTTC